The 27 T cell receptor beta chains below were found in one sample sequenced in a study of blood T cell repertoires in COVID-19. Clones were read by immunoSEQ multiplex PCR, and TCRdb kept only the in-frame ones, dropping some. The sample holds 120,000 or so clones, almost 80% seen once. Source material: peripheral blood. These receptors originate from a woman of 80 years or more with active or convalescent COVID-19.

This clone was seen more than once but under ten times. V gene TRBV14 combines with J gene TRBJ2-1; 9 nucleotides align to TRBD2. Germline CDR1 reads SGHDN; CDR2 reads FVKESK. The CDR3 consists of 16 residues. V shed 1 base and J 1 base; nucleotides not matched to a gene: 2. CDR3 DNA sequence: TGTGCCAGCAGCCAAGGAAGCGGGAGGTCCTACAATGAGCAGTTCTTC. Translation: CASSQGSGRSYNEQFF.

This rearrangement joins TRBV11-2 to TRBJ2-5, with TRBD2 matching over 7 bases. CDR3 length: 16 residues. Germline CDR1 is SGHAT and CDR2 is FQNNGV. The ends lost 6 bases at V and 0 bases at J; junction bases unmatched: 10. The CDR3 sequence is CASRRVGGSYQETQYF. CDR3 sequence (DNA): TGTGCCAGCAGACGGGTGGGGGGGTCGTACCAAGAGACCCAGTACTTC.

V usage is TRBV6-7 and J usage is TRBJ2-3, with 12 bases aligning to TRBD2. TRBV6-7 is treated as an ORF (open reading frame) with a function not yet certain. The CDR3 contains 17 residues. The J segment lost 6 bases and the V segment lost 2 bases, leaving 9 bases of the junction unmatched. CDR3 DNA sequence: TGTGCCAGCAGTTACCTCCTACTAGCGGGAGGATTTGATACGCAGTATTTT. This codes for CASSYLLLAGGFDTQYF.

The CDR3 DNA reads TGTGCCAGCAGCCAGGGACAGAAATATAGCAATCAGCCCCAGCATTTT. Protein: CASSQGQKYSNQPQHF. The rearrangement uses TRBV3-1 (or the pseudogene TRBV3-2) and TRBJ1-5; TRBD1 matches at 7 bases. V trimming: 3 bases; J trimming: 0 bases; junction bases outside the gene matches: 5. The CDR3 extends over 16 amino acids. Per germline, CDR1 LGHDT and CDR2 YNNKEL (reference sequence).

The V and J genes are TRBV9 and TRBJ2-2, with 9 bases fitting TRBD1. The junction had 3 bases not matched to a gene; V was cut back by 8 bases and J by 1 base. Germline V gene lookup returns CDR1 SGDLS and CDR2 YYNGEE. The length of the CDR3 is 14 residues. The CDR3 reads CASSTGGNTGELFF. In nucleotides, the CDR3 is TGTGCCAGTTCGACAGGGGGGAACACCGGGGAGCTGTTTTTT.

The rearrangement links TRBV7-9 to TRBJ1-1; possibly TRBD1 for D (5 bases). The CDR3 runs to 15 residues. Germline assignment: CDR1 SEHNR and CDR2 FQNEAQ (reference sequence). V was shortened by 5 bases and J by 0 bases, with 13 bases between the two germline ends. The CDR3 here is CASSPRRGMNTEAFF. The CDR3 bases are TGTGCCAGCAGCCCACGGAGGGGCATGAACACTGAAGCTTTCTTT.

This chain joins TRBV10-2 and TRBJ1-2; a weak D match, TRBD1 (6 bases). Trimming shortened V by 7 bases and J by 1 base, and 10 bases separated the two germline ends. The CDR3 runs to 13 residues. Germline V gene lookup returns CDR1 WSHSY and CDR2 SAAADI. In DNA form, the CDR3 reads TGCGCCAGCAAGGACAGTAGTAACTATGGCTACACCTTC. Translating gives CASKDSSNYGYTF.

The rearrangement links TRBV3-1 (or the pseudogene TRBV3-2) to TRBJ2-7, with D tentatively TRBD1 (6 bases). CDR3 length: 14 amino acids. Germline CDR1 is LGHDT and CDR2 is YNNKEL (reference sequence). Trimming shortened V by 3 bases and J by 2 bases, and 11 bases separated the two germline ends. The CDR3 DNA reads as TGTGCCAGCAGCCAGACGAGGGGGACCTACGAGCAGTACTTC. This gives the protein CASSQTRGTYEQYF.

This rearrangement joins TRBV7-9 to TRBJ2-1; 14 bases agree with TRBD2. CDR3 size: 15 residues. With V trimmed by 5 bases and J by 6 bases, 3 bases remained unmatched. The germline V gene encodes CDR1 SEHNR and CDR2 FQNEAQ (reference sequence). The CDR3 DNA sequence: TGTGCCAGCAGCCCCGGACTAGCGGGAGGCAATGAGCAGTTCTTC. It is translated as CASSPGLAGGNEQFF.

The chain has TRBV2 and TRBJ1-1; D is unresolved. In germline, CDR1 is SNHLY, CDR2 FYNNEI. Trimming took 7 bases from V and 1 from J, leaving 10 bases between them. The CDR3 contains 13 residues. Written as DNA, the CDR3 is TGTGCCAGCAAACAGACGGAGAACACTGAAGCTTTCTTT. Residues: CASKQTENTEAFF.

This clone showed up just a few times. The genes are TRBV9 and TRBJ2-3; TRBD2 might be the D (6 bases). There are 14 residues in the CDR3. The germline gives CDR1 SGDLS, CDR2 YYNGEE. V lost 2 bases and J 4 bases, leaving 11 bases between the germline ends. CDR3 region: CASSVSGESDTQYF. The CDR3 DNA is TGTGCCAGCAGCGTTTCGGGGGAGTCAGATACGCAGTATTTT.

J is TRBJ1-6 and V is TRBV27; D may be TRBD1 (5 bases). Trimming cost V 0 bases and J 3 bases, with 9 bases left between them. Germline V lookup: CDR1 MNHEY, CDR2 SMNVEV (reference sequence). This CDR3 is 16 amino acids long. The CDR3 DNA follows: TGTGCCAGCAGTTTATCAGTGGGGGGCTATAATTCACCCCTCCACTTT. It translates to CASSLSVGGYNSPLHF.

This clone was detected only a few times. This chain joins TRBV12-5 and TRBJ1-5; D unclear. The CDR3 covers 13 residues. Germline assignment: CDR1 LGHNT and CDR2 FRNRAP. Trimming removed 2 bases at V and 7 bases at J, with 9 bases between. CDR3: CASGLSESQPQHF. The CDR3 bases are TGTGCTAGTGGTTTGAGCGAGAGCCAGCCCCAGCATTTT.

The genes are TRBV7-9 and TRBJ2-7, with D possibly matching TRBD1 (6 bases). The CDR3 covers 15 residues. From germline, CDR1 is SEHNR and CDR2 FQNEAQ (reference sequence). V lost 5 bases, J lost 3 bases, and 17 bases lay in between. As DNA, the CDR3 is TGTGCCAGCAGCACCACGTCCCGGGACATCTACGAGCAGTACTTC. Translating gives CASSTTSRDIYEQYF.

This chain connects TRBV6-5 to TRBJ1-5; D remains unclear. Trimming shortened V by 7 bases and J by 3 bases, and 10 bases separated the two germline ends. The germline V gene encodes CDR1 MNHEY and CDR2 SVGAGI. This CDR3 comprises 13 residues. CDR3 nucleotides: TGTGCCAGCAATAGCCCCCCCAATCAGCCCCAGCATTTT. It specifies CASNSPPNQPQHF.

This rearrangement joins TRBV7-8 to TRBJ2-2, with 8 positions matching TRBD1. The CDR3 length is 18 residues. In germline, CDR1 is SGHVS, CDR2 FQNEAQ. Trimming at V came to 5 bases and at J to 4 bases, leaving 15 bases not matched to a gene. The CDR3, as DNA: TGTGCCAGCAGCCGAGAGAGGTGGACAGGGTTGGCCACCGGGGAGCTGTTTTTT. This gives the protein CASSRERWTGLATGELFF.

The chain is built from TRBV28 and TRBJ1-5, with 8 bases fitting TRBD1. This CDR3 has 19 amino acids. The V gene's germline CDR1 is MDHEN and CDR2 SYDVKM. V gave up 3 bases and J gave up 0 bases; unmatched junction bases: 13. DNA of the CDR3: TGTGCCAGCAGTTTGATAGGGCAGGGGGCCCCCCATAGCAATCAGCCCCAGCATTTT. This encodes CASSLIGQGAPHSNQPQHF. Complete variable domain (other parts from reference TRBV28 and TRBJ1-5): DVKVTQSSRYLVKRTGEKVFLECVQDMDHENMFWYRQDPGLGLRLIYFSYDVKMKEKGDIPEGYSVSREKKERFSLILESASTNQTSMYLCASSLIGQGAPHSNQPQHFGDGTRLSIL.

The gene calls are TRBV2 and TRBJ2-2; possible D gene TRBD2, 6 bases. CDR1 is SNHLY, CDR2 FYNNEI, per germline. CDR3 length: 15 amino acids. V was trimmed by 6 bases and J by 2 bases, leaving 13 bases between them. The CDR3 nucleotides read TGTGCCAGCAGGGGACTCTCATTTAACACCGGGGAGCTGTTTTTT. Translating gives CASRGLSFNTGELFF. Full variable domain (rest looked up from reference TRBV2 and TRBJ2-2): EPEVTQTPSHQVTQMGQEVILRCVPISNHLYFYWYRQILGQKVEFLVSFYNNEISEKSEIFDDQFSVERPDGSNFTLKIRSTKLEDSAMYFCASRGLSFNTGELFFGEGSRLTVL.

This rearrangement joins TRBV6-5 to TRBJ2-7, with 9 bases fitting TRBD1. CDR1 MNHEY and CDR2 SVGAGI come from the germline V gene. The CDR3 covers 14 residues. The V segment lost 7 bases and the J segment 3 bases; nucleotides outside the gene matches: 7. The CDR3 sequence: CASTIGTGFYEQYF. CDR3 nucleotides: TGTGCCAGCACCATCGGGACAGGGTTCTACGAGCAGTACTTC.

J is TRBJ2-2 and V is TRBV5-1; D uncertain. V lost 0 bases and J 0 bases, leaving 15 bases between the germline ends. The V gene's germline CDR1 is SGHRS and CDR2 YFSETQ. This CDR3 has 18 amino acids. CDR3 DNA: TGCGCCAGCAGCTTGGCCTTTATCGGAGCCGCGAACACCGGGGAGCTGTTTTTT. As protein: CASSLAFIGAANTGELFF.

The V call is TRBV27, the J call TRBJ1-1, with D unclear. Germline-derived CDR1 and CDR2 are MNHEY and SMNVEV (reference sequence). The length of the CDR3 is 13 residues. V dropped 5 bases and J dropped 5 bases, with 12 bases sitting between them. The CDR3 sequence: CASSPQRGTEAFF. CDR3 nucleotide sequence: TGTGCCAGCAGTCCCCAAAGAGGAACTGAAGCTTTCTTT.

This clone was seen more than once but under ten times. The chain links TRBV11-2 to TRBJ2-1, with 9 bases that match TRBD2. The V segment lost 6 bases and the J segment 7 bases; nucleotides outside the gene matches: 13. Per germline, CDR1 SGHAT and CDR2 FQNNGV. CDR3 length: 16 residues. CDR3 nucleotides: TGTGCCAGCAGACCCATACGTAGCGGGAGAGGGAATGAGCAGTTCTTC. Protein: CASRPIRSGRGNEQFF.

This chain links TRBV28 with TRBJ1-1; maybe TRBD1 (6 bases). Germline V gene data show CDR1 as MDHEN and CDR2 as SYDVKM. V was pared by 5 bases and J by 11 bases, with 24 bases between. This CDR3 comprises 15 residues. This CDR3 reads CASSPPAQGFVRAFF. The CDR3, as DNA: TGTGCCAGCAGTCCCCCGGCACAGGGCTTCGTTCGGGCTTTCTTT.

The CDR3 spells CASSLSRPGKSRQETQYF. CDR3 in DNA: TGTGCCAGCAGTTTATCTCGACCGGGTAAGAGTCGCCAAGAGACCCAGTACTTC. The rearrangement joins TRBV27 to TRBJ2-5; D call uncertain. This CDR3 spans 18 amino acids. Trimming stripped 0 bases from V and 1 base from J, with 18 bases between. Germline V gives CDR1 MNHEY, CDR2 SMNVEV (reference sequence).

This chain joins TRBV6-5 and TRBJ1-2; D possibly corresponds to TRBD1 (6 bases). V gave up 5 bases and J gave up 5 bases, with 12 bases separating them. The germline CDR1 and CDR2 sequences are MNHEY and SVGAGI. This CDR3 has 13 amino acids. The CDR3 coding sequence is TGTGCCAGCAGTAAGGGACAATTTTATGGCTACACCTTC. Translated: CASSKGQFYGYTF.

This rearrangement joins TRBV5-4 to TRBJ2-7; 10 bases map to TRBD2. With V trimmed by 3 bases and J by 2 bases, 5 bases remained unmatched. Germline loops: CDR1 SGHNT, CDR2 YYREEE (reference sequence). CDR3 size: 15 residues. DNA for the CDR3: TGTGCCAGCAGCTCCGGTAGCGGGAGGACCTACGAGCAGTACTTC. Translation gives CASSSGSGRTYEQYF.

The V call is TRBV5-1, the J call TRBJ2-7; unclear D gene. The CDR3 has 16 amino acids. V gave up 2 bases and J gave up 3 bases, with 18 bases separating them. Germline V CDR1 and CDR2: SGHRS, YFSETQ. CDR3 sequence reads: CASSFGRPRGYYEQYF. In DNA, the CDR3 is TGCGCCAGCAGCTTTGGAAGGCCCCGAGGTTACTACGAGCAGTACTTC. The full variable domain, in which reference TRBV5-1 and TRBJ2-7 provide the parts outside the CDR3, is KAGVTQTPRYLIKTRGQQVTLSCSPISGHRSVSWYQQTPGQGLQFLFEYFSETQRNKGNFPGRFSGRQFSNSRSEMNVSTLELGDSALYLCASSFGRPRGYYEQYFGPGTRLTVT.